These 6 T cell receptor beta chains originate from one sample sequenced in a study of beta chain features in type 1 diabetes. The study reverse transcribed the entire isolated RNA, so it sequenced expressed TCRB transcripts. Sequencing was performed with immunoSEQ multiplex PCR; in TCRdb, only in-frame clones are kept and a portion is missing. There are about 42,000 clones in the sample; roughly 50% occur only once, and 0.25% to 0.3% lies in the top ten. Sequenced: stem cell memory CD4+ T cells from blood. These receptors were taken from a woman aged 25 to 39 in good health.

The chain couples TRBV5-1 to TRBJ2-2, with TRBD1 identical over 11 bases. In germline, CDR1 is SGHRS, CDR2 YFSETQ. Trimming removed 3 bases from V and 4 bases from J; junction bases left unmatched: 5. The CDR3 is 16 amino acids. CDR3 nucleotides: TGCGCCAGCAGCTCAGGACAGGGGGCGAGCACCGGGGAGCTGTTTTTT. This encodes CASSSGQGASTGELFF.

Comment on this clone: A read error may produce the germline difference seen at one junction end. This chain's CDR3 is CASSPNGDTGELFF. The CDR3 region has the DNA TGTGCTAGCAGCCCGAATGGAGACACCGGGGAGCTGTTTTTT. The rearrangement joins TRBV7-7 to TRBJ2-2; D gene uncertain. This CDR3 comprises 14 residues. Germline V gene data show CDR1 as SSHAT and CDR2 as FNYEAQ (reference sequence).

The gene calls are TRBV7-9 and TRBJ1-4, with D possibly being TRBD1 (5 bases). Germline CDR1 and CDR2: SEHNR and FQNEAQ (reference sequence). The CDR3 totals 11 residues. The CDR3 DNA is TGTGCGGGGGGTAACAATGAAAAACTGTTTTTT. Translated, it gives CAGGNNEKLFF.

The chain recombines TRBV7-2 with TRBJ2-3; D remains ambiguous. The V and J ends lost 5 bases and 0 bases respectively, with 12 bases between them. Germline V gene data show CDR1 as SGHTA and CDR2 as FQGNSA. The CDR3 totals 15 residues. In DNA, the CDR3 is TGTGCCAGCAGCCCCGACTCGCTCAGCACAGATACGCAGTATTTT. Its protein is CASSPDSLSTDTQYF.

The J gene is TRBJ2-1, the V gene TRBV9, with 11 positions matching TRBD2. The CDR3 contains 18 residues. The germline CDR1 and CDR2 sequences are SGDLS and YYNGEE. V trimming: 2 bases; J trimming: 1 base; junction bases outside the gene matches: 8. The chain's CDR3 is CASSVGLAGGTSYNEQFF. The CDR3 DNA follows: TGTGCCAGCAGCGTGGGGCTAGCGGGAGGTACATCCTACAATGAGCAGTTCTTC.

Written as DNA, the CDR3 is TGTGCCAGCAGTTTAATTGCGCGGGGTCGGGAGACCCAGTACTTC. Translating it yields CASSLIARGRETQYF. V and J are TRBV28 and TRBJ2-5, with D possibly matching TRBD2 (6 bases). The V end lost 2 bases, the J end lost 5 bases, and 15 bases lay between the germline ends. The CDR3 extends over 15 amino acids. CDR1 and CDR2 (germline): MDHEN, SYDVKM.